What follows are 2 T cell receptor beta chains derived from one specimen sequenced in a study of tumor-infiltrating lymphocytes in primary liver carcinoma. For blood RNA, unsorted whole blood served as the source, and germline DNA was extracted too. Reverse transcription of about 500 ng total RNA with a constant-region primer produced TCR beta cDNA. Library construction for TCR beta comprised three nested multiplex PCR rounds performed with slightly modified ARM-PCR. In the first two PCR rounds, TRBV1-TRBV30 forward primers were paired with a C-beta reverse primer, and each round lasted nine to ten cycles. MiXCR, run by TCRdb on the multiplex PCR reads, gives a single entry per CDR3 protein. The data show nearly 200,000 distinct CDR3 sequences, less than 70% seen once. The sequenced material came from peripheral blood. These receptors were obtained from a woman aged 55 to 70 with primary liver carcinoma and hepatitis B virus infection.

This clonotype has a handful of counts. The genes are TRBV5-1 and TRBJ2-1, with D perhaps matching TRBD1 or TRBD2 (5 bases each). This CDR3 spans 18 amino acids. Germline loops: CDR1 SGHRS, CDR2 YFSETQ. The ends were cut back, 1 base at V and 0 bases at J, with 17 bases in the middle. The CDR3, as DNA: TGCGCCAGCAGCTTGTCACCGACCGGGACCCACTCCTACAATGAGCAGTTCTTC. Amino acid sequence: CASSLSPTGTHSYNEQFF.

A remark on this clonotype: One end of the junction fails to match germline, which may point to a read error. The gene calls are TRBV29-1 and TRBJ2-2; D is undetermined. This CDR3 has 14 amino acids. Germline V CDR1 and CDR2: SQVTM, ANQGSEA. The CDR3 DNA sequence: TGCAGGGTTGCTGGTCTTTCTAACACCGGGGAGCTGTTTTTT. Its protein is CRVAGLSNTGELFF.